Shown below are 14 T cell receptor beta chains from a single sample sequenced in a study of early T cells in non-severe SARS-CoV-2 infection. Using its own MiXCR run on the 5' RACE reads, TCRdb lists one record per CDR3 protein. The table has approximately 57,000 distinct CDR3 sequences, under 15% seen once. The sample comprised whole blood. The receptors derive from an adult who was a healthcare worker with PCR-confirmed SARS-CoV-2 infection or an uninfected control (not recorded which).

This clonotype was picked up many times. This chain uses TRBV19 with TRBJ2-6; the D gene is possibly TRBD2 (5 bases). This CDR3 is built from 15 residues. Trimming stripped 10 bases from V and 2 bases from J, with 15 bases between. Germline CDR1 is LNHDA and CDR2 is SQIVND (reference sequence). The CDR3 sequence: CATQSLRAGANVLTF. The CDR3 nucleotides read TGTGCCACCCAGAGTCTGAGGGCTGGGGCCAACGTCCTGACTTTC.

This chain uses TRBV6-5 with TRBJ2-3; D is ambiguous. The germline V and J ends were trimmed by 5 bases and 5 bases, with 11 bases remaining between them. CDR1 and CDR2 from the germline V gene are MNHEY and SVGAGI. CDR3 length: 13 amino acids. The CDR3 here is CASSRDVGDTQYF. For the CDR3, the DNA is TGTGCCAGCAGTCGCGACGTGGGAGATACGCAGTATTTT.

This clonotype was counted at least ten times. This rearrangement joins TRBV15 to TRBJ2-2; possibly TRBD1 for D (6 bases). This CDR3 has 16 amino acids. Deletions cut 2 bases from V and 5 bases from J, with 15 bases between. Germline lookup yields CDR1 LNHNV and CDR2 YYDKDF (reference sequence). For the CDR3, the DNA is TGTGCCACCAGCAGACCCCCAGGGGCGCGGACCGGGGAGCTGTTTTTT. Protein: CATSRPPGARTGELFF.

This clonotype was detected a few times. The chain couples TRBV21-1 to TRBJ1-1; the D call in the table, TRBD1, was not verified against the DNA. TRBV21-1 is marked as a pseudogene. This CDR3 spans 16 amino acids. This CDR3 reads CASSKRAKRMNTEAFF. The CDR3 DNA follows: TGTGCCAGCAGCAAAAGGGCGAAGCGCATGAACACTGAAGCTTTCTTT.

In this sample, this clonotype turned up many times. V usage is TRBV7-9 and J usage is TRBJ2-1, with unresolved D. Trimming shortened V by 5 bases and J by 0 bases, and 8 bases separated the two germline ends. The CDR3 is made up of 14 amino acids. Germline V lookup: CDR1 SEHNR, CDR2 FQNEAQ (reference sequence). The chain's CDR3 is CASSPVSSYNEQFF. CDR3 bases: TGTGCCAGCAGCCCCGTTAGCTCCTACAATGAGCAGTTCTTC. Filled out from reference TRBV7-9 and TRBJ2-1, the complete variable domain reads DTGVSQNPRHKITKRGQNVTFRCDPISEHNRLYWYRQTLGQGPEFLTYFQNEAQLEKSRLLSDRFSAERPKGSFSTLEIQRTEQGDSAMYLCASSPVSSYNEQFFGPGTRLTVL.

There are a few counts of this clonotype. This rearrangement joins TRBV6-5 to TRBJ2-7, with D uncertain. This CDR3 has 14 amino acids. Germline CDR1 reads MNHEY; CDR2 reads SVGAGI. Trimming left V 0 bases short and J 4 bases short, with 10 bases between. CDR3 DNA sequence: TGTGCCAGCAGTTACTCCGAGTCGGTATACGAGCAGTACTTC. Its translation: CASSYSESVYEQYF.

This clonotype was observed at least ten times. CDR3 sequence (DNA): TGTGCCAGCAGCTGGCAGGGGAGCAATCAGCCCCAGCATTTT. It specifies CASSWQGSNQPQHF. This chain uses TRBV5-6 with TRBJ1-5; tentatively, D is TRBD1 (6 bases). The CDR3 extends over 14 amino acids. Trimming pared 3 bases from V and 1 base from J, leaving 8 bases between. Per germline, CDR1 SGHDT and CDR2 YYEEEE.

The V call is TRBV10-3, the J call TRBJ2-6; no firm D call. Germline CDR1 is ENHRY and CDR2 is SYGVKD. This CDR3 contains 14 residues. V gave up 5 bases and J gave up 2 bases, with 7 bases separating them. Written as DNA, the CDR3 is TGTGCCATCAGTCAGCCACCTGGGGCCAACGTCCTGACTTTC. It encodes CAISQPPGANVLTF.

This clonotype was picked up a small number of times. This chain's CDR3 is CASSQDLRAAGANVLTF. The DNA of the CDR3 is TGCGCCAGCAGCCAAGATCTGAGGGCGGCTGGGGCCAACGTCCTGACTTTC. The gene calls are TRBV4-1 and TRBJ2-6; perhaps TRBD2 as D (5 bases). The CDR3 is 17 residues long. V was trimmed by 0 bases and J by 2 bases, leaving 11 bases between them. In germline, CDR1 is MGHRA, CDR2 YSYEKL.

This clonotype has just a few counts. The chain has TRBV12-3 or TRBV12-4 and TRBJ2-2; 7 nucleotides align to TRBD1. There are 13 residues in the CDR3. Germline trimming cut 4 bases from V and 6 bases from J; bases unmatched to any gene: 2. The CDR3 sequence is CASSYQGAGELFF. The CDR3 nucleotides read TGTGCCAGCAGTTACCAGGGGGCCGGGGAGCTGTTTTTT.

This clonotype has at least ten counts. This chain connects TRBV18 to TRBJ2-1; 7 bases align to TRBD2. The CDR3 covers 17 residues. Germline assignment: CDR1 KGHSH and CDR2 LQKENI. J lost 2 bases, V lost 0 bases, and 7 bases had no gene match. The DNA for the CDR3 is TGTGCCAGCTCACCACCGTTGGGGGGGGAGACCTACAATGAGCAGTTCTTC. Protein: CASSPPLGGETYNEQFF.

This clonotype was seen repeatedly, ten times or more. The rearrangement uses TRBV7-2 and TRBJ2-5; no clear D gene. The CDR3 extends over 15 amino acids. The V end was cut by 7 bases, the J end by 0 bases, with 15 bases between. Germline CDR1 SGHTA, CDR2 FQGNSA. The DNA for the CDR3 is TGTGCCAGCACCCGGCGGTTGGGGTACCAAGAGACCCAGTACTTC. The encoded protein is CASTRRLGYQETQYF.

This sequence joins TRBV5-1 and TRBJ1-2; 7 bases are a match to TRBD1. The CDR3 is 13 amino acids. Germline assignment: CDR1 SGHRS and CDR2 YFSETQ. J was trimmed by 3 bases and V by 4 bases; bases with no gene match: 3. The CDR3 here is CASSGTDYYGYTF. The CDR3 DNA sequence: TGCGCCAGCAGCGGGACAGATTACTATGGCTACACCTTC.

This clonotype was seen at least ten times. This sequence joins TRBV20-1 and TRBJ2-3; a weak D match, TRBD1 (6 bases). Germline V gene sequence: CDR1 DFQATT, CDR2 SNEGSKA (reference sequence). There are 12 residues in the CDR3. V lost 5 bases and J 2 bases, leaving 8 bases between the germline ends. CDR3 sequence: CSAPGATDTQYF. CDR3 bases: TGCAGTGCTCCAGGGGCCACAGATACGCAGTATTTT.